The 26 T cell receptor beta chains reported below all come from one sample, sequenced in a study of T cell responses to AZD1222 COVID-19 vaccine. Measured with immunoSEQ multiplex PCR; TCRdb has only the in-frame clones, and not every one. The table records about 150,000 clones, about 93% of them present only once. The material sequenced was peripheral blood, taken 28 days after the second AZD1222 dose. The origin of the receptors is an adult who received the AZD1222 COVID-19 vaccine.

Here the CDR3 reads CASGEGTGVETQYF. CDR3 DNA sequence: TGTGCCAGCGGGGAAGGAACAGGGGTAGAGACCCAGTACTTC. The J gene is TRBJ2-5, the V gene TRBV6-6; 7 nucleotides line up with TRBD1. Germline assignment: CDR1 MNHNY and CDR2 SVGAGI (reference sequence). Trimming at V came to 8 bases and at J to 4 bases, leaving 10 bases not matched to a gene. The CDR3 spans 14 residues.

The chain employs TRBV6-6 and TRBJ2-3, with D perhaps given as TRBD1 or TRBD2 (6 bases each). This CDR3 is 16 amino acids long. Germline V lookup: CDR1 MNHNY, CDR2 SVGAGI (reference sequence). V was pared by 3 bases and J by 1 base, with 14 bases between. The CDR3 coding sequence is TGTGCCAGCAGTTATCCCGGGGGCTTGGGCACAGATACGCAGTATTTT. Residues: CASSYPGGLGTDTQYF.

The chain uses TRBV30 and TRBJ2-1; D remains ambiguous. Between the trimmed V and J ends, which lost 2 bases and 8 bases, there was a span of 10 bases. The germline V gene encodes CDR1 GTSNPN and CDR2 SVGIG (reference sequence). The CDR3 is 12 residues long. The CDR3 loop reads CAWSFSCDEQFF. DNA of the CDR3: TGTGCCTGGAGTTTCAGCTGCGATGAGCAGTTCTTC.

The DNA for the CDR3 is TGTGCCAGCAGCCAAGATCTGGACCCTGATCAGCCCCAGCATTTT. It encodes CASSQDLDPDQPQHF. The genes are TRBV4-2 and TRBJ1-5, with D unresolved. CDR3 length equals 15 residues. V lost 0 bases, J lost 5 bases, and 11 bases lay in between. Looked up from germline, CDR1 is LGHNA and CDR2 is YNFKEQ.

The gene calls are TRBV29-1 and TRBJ1-1; D might be TRBD1 (5 bases). CDR3 length equals 12 residues. CDR1 SQVTM and CDR2 ANQGSEA come from the germline V gene. The V end lost 5 bases, the J end lost 5 bases, and 12 bases lay between the germline ends. The CDR3 protein is CSVSGSWTEAFF. The CDR3 coding sequence is TGCAGCGTTTCAGGGAGTTGGACTGAAGCTTTCTTT.

This clone was picked up one time. The rearrangement joins TRBV6-5 to TRBJ2-2, with D uncertain. V was cut by 3 bases and J by 3 bases, with 8 bases left in between. This CDR3 region has 14 residues. Germline CDR1 reads MNHEY; CDR2 reads SVGAGI. For the CDR3, the DNA is TGTGCCAGCAGTTATATCCCAGACACCGGGGAGCTGTTTTTT. Encoded protein: CASSYIPDTGELFF.

This rearrangement joins TRBV10-3 to TRBJ1-4; D call uncertain. The CDR3 sequence is 15 residues long. Germline V gives CDR1 ENHRY, CDR2 SYGVKD. V was trimmed by 5 bases and J by 0 bases, leaving 10 bases between them. CDR3 coding DNA: TGTGCCATCAGTTCGTCCCTAACAACTAATGAAAAACTGTTTTTT. Encoded protein: CAISSSLTTNEKLFF.

The chain couples TRBV7-4 to TRBJ2-7; TRBD1 aligns across 10 bases. The length of the CDR3 is 17 residues. J was trimmed by 6 bases and V by 1 base; bases with no gene match: 12. Germline lookup yields CDR1 SGHVT and CDR2 SQSDAQ. The CDR3 is CASSLGYRDRGLGEQYF. The CDR3 DNA sequence: TGTGCCAGCAGCTTAGGTTACCGGGACAGGGGTCTGGGCGAGCAGTACTTC.

This sequence joins TRBV27 and TRBJ1-6, with D perhaps TRBD1 (5 bases). Trimming stripped 4 bases from V and 10 bases from J, with 17 bases between. Germline-derived CDR1 and CDR2 are MNHEY and SMNVEV (reference sequence). The CDR3 runs to 15 residues. The CDR3 nucleotides read TGTGCCAGCAGTTCGACGCGAGCAGGGCGATCACCCCTCCACTTT. This translates into CASSSTRAGRSPLHF.

The V call is TRBV7-9, the J call TRBJ2-2, with 7 nucleotides matching TRBD1. The CDR3 sequence is 14 residues long. Germline CDR1 is SEHNR and CDR2 is FQNEAQ (reference sequence). V dropped 0 bases and J dropped 6; count of bases not matched to a gene: 1. CDR3: CASSLATGAGELFF. In DNA form, the CDR3 reads TGTGCCAGCAGCTTAGCAACAGGGGCCGGGGAGCTGTTTTTT.

The chain is built from TRBV6-5 and TRBJ1-1, with 9 bases aligning to TRBD1. Germline CDR1 MNHEY, CDR2 SVGAGI. V was pared by 4 bases and J by 6 bases, with 9 bases of the junction left unmatched. The CDR3 has 15 amino acids. CDR3 coding DNA: TGTGCCAGCAGTTTCTACAGGGGGCAGGACTCTGAAGCTTTCTTT. Translation gives CASSFYRGQDSEAFF.

The V gene is TRBV9, the J gene TRBJ1-1, with 7 bases fitting TRBD1. The CDR3 is 14 amino acids. In germline, CDR1 is SGDLS, CDR2 YYNGEE. Unmatched junction bases numbered 4, after V lost 2 bases and J lost 3 bases. CDR3 bases: TGTGCCAGCAGCGTTACAGGGGTTTACACTGAAGCTTTCTTT. It yields the protein CASSVTGVYTEAFF.

The chain uses TRBV3-1 (or the pseudogene TRBV3-2) and TRBJ1-4; D not resolved. Germline V lookup: CDR1 LGHDT, CDR2 YNNKEL (reference sequence). V was clipped by 3 bases and J by 6 bases, with 8 bases between them. CDR3 size: 13 residues. The chain's CDR3 is CASSQALDEKLFF. The CDR3 coding sequence is TGTGCCAGCAGCCAGGCCCTGGATGAAAAACTGTTTTTT.

The DNA of the CDR3 is TGTGCCAGTAGCCATAACCCGTACGAGCAGTACTTC. Protein: CASSHNPYEQYF. V and J are TRBV19 and TRBJ2-7, with no clear D. In germline, CDR1 is LNHDA, CDR2 SQIVND (reference sequence). The V gene lost 6 bases and the J gene lost 4 bases, with 10 bases spanning the gap. This CDR3 is 12 amino acids long.

The gene calls are TRBV9 and TRBJ2-5, with a weak D call TRBD2 (6 bases). With 0 bases removed from V and 3 bases from J, the gap between germline ends came to 15 bases. The CDR3 has 16 residues. The germline V gene encodes CDR1 SGDLS and CDR2 YYNGEE. As DNA, the CDR3 is TGTGCCAGCAGCGTAGCCCCCCGCGGCGGGAAAGAGACCCAGTACTTC. Its translation: CASSVAPRGGKETQYF.

In this sample, this clone turned up once. J is TRBJ2-7 and V is TRBV19, with TRBD1 matching 9 bases. The CDR3 contains 15 residues. The germline V gene encodes CDR1 LNHDA and CDR2 SQIVND (reference sequence). Trimming at V came to 5 bases and at J to 1 base, leaving 6 bases not matched to a gene. The CDR3 here is CASSASGTGSYEQYF. The CDR3 coding sequence is TGTGCCAGTAGTGCCTCCGGGACAGGGTCCTACGAGCAGTACTTC.

This clone was picked up one time. CDR3 loop: CASSIFAGSRSNQPQHF. CDR3 nucleotides: TGTGCCAGTAGTATTTTTGCGGGGAGTAGGAGCAATCAGCCCCAGCATTTT. The chain joins TRBV19 to TRBJ1-5, with no clear D. The length of the CDR3 is 17 residues. V was trimmed by 3 bases and J by 1 base, leaving 16 bases between them. Looked up from germline, CDR1 is LNHDA and CDR2 is SQIVND (reference sequence).

The rearrangement uses TRBV11-3 and TRBJ2-1; unclear D gene. V was trimmed by 5 bases and J by 4 bases, leaving 18 bases between them. Germline V lookup: CDR1 SGHNT, CDR2 YENEEA. The CDR3 is made up of 16 amino acids. CDR3: CASSRTSTDLYNEQFF. CDR3 sequence (DNA): TGTGCCAGCAGCCGTACTTCAACGGACCTTTACAATGAGCAGTTCTTC.

For the CDR3, the DNA is TGCGCCAGCCGGGGGACAGCTGCTAGCAATCAGCCCCAGCATTTT. This translates into CASRGTAASNQPQHF. J is TRBJ1-5 and V is TRBV4-1; TRBD1 agrees at 7 bases. The CDR3 covers 15 residues. J lost 0 bases, V lost 8 bases, and 7 bases had no gene match. From germline, CDR1 is MGHRA and CDR2 YSYEKL.

CDR3 residues: CASSRTIKYEQYF. In nucleotides, the CDR3 is TGTGCCAGTAGCAGGACTATAAAGTACGAGCAGTACTTC. The chain carries TRBV19 and TRBJ2-7, with D perhaps matching TRBD2 (6 bases). Germline CDR1 is LNHDA and CDR2 is SQIVND (reference sequence). The CDR3 is made up of 13 amino acids. Trimming took off 6 bases at V and 4 bases at J, with 13 bases between the two ends. Filled out from reference TRBV19 and TRBJ2-7, the complete variable domain reads DGGITQSPKYLFRKEGQNVTLSCEQNLNHDAMYWYRQDPGQGLRLIYYSQIVNDFQKGDIAEGYSVSREKKESFPLTVTSAQKNPTAFYLCASSRTIKYEQYFGPGTRLTVT.

The rearrangement joins TRBV12-5 to TRBJ1-1; TRBD1 matches at 9 bases. Trimming at V came to 6 bases and at J to 2 bases, leaving 10 bases not matched to a gene. CDR1 and CDR2 from the germline V gene are LGHNT and FRNRAP. The CDR3 covers 16 residues. CDR3 protein: CASGRTTGGANTEAFF. The CDR3 coding sequence is TGTGCTAGTGGAAGGACTACAGGGGGCGCTAACACTGAAGCTTTCTTT. Full variable domain (outside the CDR3, taken from reference TRBV12-5 and TRBJ1-1): DARVTQTPRHKVTEMGQEVTMRCQPILGHNTVFWYRQTMMQGLELLAYFRNRAPLDDSGMPKDRFSAEMPDATLATLKIQPSEPRDSAVYFCASGRTTGGANTEAFFGQGTRLTVV.

The V gene is TRBV7-9, the J gene TRBJ2-3, with D perhaps TRBD1 (5 bases). Germline V gives CDR1 SEHNR, CDR2 FQNEAQ (reference sequence). V gave up 1 base and J gave up 2 bases, with 13 bases separating them. CDR3 length: 16 residues. The CDR3 reads CASSLERQGFTDTQYF. Here the CDR3 DNA reads TGTGCCAGCAGCTTAGAACGGCAGGGATTCACAGATACGCAGTATTTT.

DNA for the CDR3: TGTGCCAGCAGCGACAGTGCTAACTATGGCTACACCTTC. This sequence encodes CASSDSANYGYTF. The J gene is TRBJ1-2, the V gene TRBV12-3 or TRBV12-4, with D possibly TRBD1 on 5 matching bases. V lost 6 bases to trimming and J lost 0 bases, with 8 bases between them. The CDR3 sequence is 13 residues long.

The V gene is TRBV7-2, the J gene TRBJ1-2, with 7 bases that match TRBD1. Trimming at V came to 5 bases and at J to 5 bases, leaving 2 bases not matched to a gene. The CDR3 totals 12 residues. Germline CDR1 reads SGHTA; CDR2 reads FQGNSA. The CDR3 nucleotides are TGTGCCAGCAGCCCGGGACAGTATGGCTACACCTTC. Amino acid sequence: CASSPGQYGYTF. Filled out from reference TRBV7-2 and TRBJ1-2, the complete variable domain reads GAGVSQSPSNKVTEKGKDVELRCDPISGHTALYWYRQSLGQGLEFLIYFQGNSAPDKSGLPSDRFSAERTGGSVSTLTIQRTQQEDSAVYLCASSPGQYGYTFGSGTRLTVV.

The CDR3 sequence: CASSQDRQAYNEQFF. CDR3 nucleotide sequence: TGCGCCAGCAGCCAAGACAGGCAAGCCTACAATGAGCAGTTCTTC. The chain joins TRBV4-3 to TRBJ2-1; D not resolved. The germline V and J ends were trimmed by 0 bases and 2 bases, with 8 bases remaining between them. Germline assignment: CDR1 LGHNA and CDR2 YSLEER. The CDR3 is made up of 15 amino acids.

The V call is TRBV4-1, the J call TRBJ1-6, with TRBD1 as a possible D gene (6 bases). V shed 1 base and J shed 3 bases, with 19 bases lying between them. Germline V gives CDR1 MGHRA, CDR2 YSYEKL. The CDR3 runs 19 residues. DNA for the CDR3: TGCGCCAGCAGCCAAGGGGGACTTCCTAGGGGGGTCTATAATTCACCCCTCCACTTT. Encoded protein: CASSQGGLPRGVYNSPLHF.